This T cell receptor beta chain was sequenced for a study of blood T cell repertoires in COVID-19 (dated by TCRdb to the early 2020s). As for the study more broadly: Collaborator samples came from the United States, Italy and Spain and covered acute and convalescent phases of COVID-19. Subjects who had been exposed to COVID-19, were actively infected with it, or had recovered from it provided the deeply sampled blood TCRbeta repertoires that made up the dataset. A de-identified subject ID, COVID-19 status, age in years and sex were almost always included in the sample metadata. The material from the prospective study consisted of cDNA or gDNA derived from T cells, B-cell-depleted T cells, or PBMCs. Samples came from the ongoing ImmuneRACE study (first 160 participants) plus 1,254 subjects from 6 global collaborators. Where available, HLA class I and class II types were taken from metadata supplied by the sample provider and were not determined by assay-based typing. The repertoires were released in a freely available public database intended as a resource for research on the immune response to SARS-CoV-2.

Including the terminal cysteine and phenylalanine, the CDR3 comprises 16 residues. The sequence is cut down to CDR3 DNA, 48 bases in frame from base 1. V sheds 1 base and J sheds 0 bases, leaving 10 bases between their ends. The germline V gene encodes CDR1 SNHLY and CDR2 FYNNEI. Study-wide findings and limitations: The amount of clinical and demographic metadata varied by source and participant and was provided uncurated.

Each collaborating institution followed its own protocols to collect whole blood in K2EDTA tubes. For TCRbeta analysis, collaborator samples were shipped as frozen whole blood, as isolated PBMCs, or as DNA extracted from either sample type. TCRbeta CDR3 regions were amplified from genomic DNA by means of the immunoSEQ Assay, a bias-controlled multiplex PCR. Turning to the authors' computational methods: Nucleated cell counts per sample were estimated from amplification of reference gene primers within the assay. Sequence reads were collapsed and filtered to measure the absolute abundance of every unique TCRbeta CDR3 rearrangement. Productive Simpson clonality was computed per sample as the square root of Simpson's diversity index over productive rearrangements. TCRdb carries this immuneACCESS record with in-frame sequences only. Its versions omit some clonotypes, under half of them owing to an unresolved V gene in the studies checked, with the rest unexplained. Clonal size and the V and J genes are those of that table, whereas D and trimming came from the DNA. The sample table records around 170,000 clones; around 75% of these occur just once. Approximately 13% of the sample goes to the ten largest clones.

On this clone itself: Its antigen remains undetermined. No qualities accompany the bases; no much larger clone lies one base away.

The receptor comes from a woman of 80 years or more with acute or convalescent COVID-19. This chain is built from TRBV2 and TRBJ1-5; the D gene lacks a confident call. The sample comprised peripheral blood. The sequenced DNA: TGTGCCAGCAGTGAAGGGTCCGCGAATAGCAATCAGCCCCAGCATTTT. It specifies CASSEGSANSNQPQHF.